This TCR beta chain was documented in a study of blood T cell repertoires in COVID-19. About the study: COVID-19 samples, acute and convalescent, were from the United States, Italy and Spain. Sources were T cells, B-cell-depleted T cells, or PBMCs; the material itself was cDNA or gDNA.

In the study's own analysis: It was from reference gene primer amplification that nucleated cell counts were estimated. TCRdb's copy holds only in-frame clones and misses some; the assay was immunoSEQ multiplex PCR. That table is the source of V, J and clone size, and D and trimming were worked out from the DNA. The sample carries approximately 68,000 clones, approximately 86% recorded once. This TCR was recovered from a man older than 75 with active COVID-19. Input material: peripheral blood.

The CDR3, as DNA: TGTGCCTGGAGTGTACGCCTAGCGTCTGTCTCTGGGGCCAACGTCCTGACTTTC. It encodes CAWSVRLASVSGANVLTF. The chain is built from TRBV30 and TRBJ2-6; tentatively, D is TRBD2 (6 bases). Per the germline V gene, CDR1 is GTSNPN and CDR2 is SVGIG (reference sequence). The CDR3 is made up of 18 amino acids. V was shortened by 0 bases and J by 0 bases, with 15 bases between the two germline ends. Full variable domain (outside the CDR3, taken from reference TRBV30 and TRBJ2-6): SQTIHQWPATLVQPVGSPLSLECTVEGTSNPNLYWYRQAAGRGLQLLFYSVGIGQISSEVPQNLSASRPQDRQFILSSKKLLLSDSGFYLCAWSVRLASVSGANVLTFGAGSRLTVL.